This T cell receptor beta chain was identified in a study of PD-1 blockade in mismatch repair-deficient tumors. Sample time point: approximately ten-day in vitro stimulation with candidate neoantigen peptide 6. Details on this clone: Antigen unknown.

Repertoires were generated with immunoSEQ multiplex PCR, while TCRdb's copy carries only in-frame clones and drops some. The repertoire has 14,000 or so clones, 85% to 90% of them found once; the top ten carry over 4.5%. This CDR3 comprises 14 residues. The germline V gene encodes CDR1 SGHRS and CDR2 YFSETQ. The V gene lost 6 bases and the J gene lost 2 bases, with 11 bases spanning the gap. This sequence originates from an adult with mismatch repair-deficient cancer. This sample comprised cells cultured in vitro, obtained from a patient treated with pembrolizumab. This rearrangement joins TRBV5-1 to TRBJ2-2; a possible D gene is TRBD1 (5 bases). The CDR3 here is CASKVQVNTGELFF. CDR3 nucleotides: TGCGCCAGCAAGGTACAGGTCAACACCGGGGAGCTGTTTTTT.